This TCR beta chain comes out of a study of blood T cells in healthy people across ages. Findings and caveats of the study: Getting older went along with TCR beta diversity per million T cells dropping roughly linearly. Without sorted subsets, naive and antigen-experienced compartments could not be conclusively compared. Strong correlation was found linking TCR beta diversity to naive T cell percentage.

With a J-beta primer mix and a sample-barcoded 5' primer, a second PCR ran about 7 to 12 cycles. TCRdb re-analysed the 5' RACE reads in MiXCR, keeping a single row per CDR3 protein. The data contain about 1 million distinct CDR3 sequences, 40% to 55% of them singletons. A note on this clonotype: Its specificity is not known.

Trimming took 3 bases from V and 0 from J, leaving 10 bases between them. The CDR3 is 15 residues long. The chain joins TRBV12-3 or TRBV12-4 to TRBJ2-3; D gene uncertain. Material: blood. This clonotype originated in an older woman in good health. Written as DNA, the CDR3 is TGTGCCAGCAGTTTTAAGCCTAGTAGCACAGATACGCAGTATTTT. Translated, it gives CASSFKPSSTDTQYF.